A single sample gave rise to the 30 T cell receptor beta chains below, sequenced in a study of blood T cells in healthy people across ages. PCR was performed a second time for about 7 to 11 cycles using a sample-barcoded 5' primer and a J-beta primer mix. From the 5' RACE reads, TCRdb called clonotypes with MiXCR, one entry per CDR3 protein. The table shows about 830,000 distinct CDR3 sequences, with around 62% occurring only once. Sequenced material: blood. Receptors originate from a man aged 30 to 45 in good health.

This chain connects TRBV4-3 to TRBJ2-3; 9 nucleotides line up with TRBD2. The CDR3 runs to 19 residues. Germline values: CDR1 LGHNA, CDR2 YSLEER. Unmatched junction bases numbered 13, after V lost 0 bases and J lost 3 bases. CDR3 protein: CASSQDRRAGGRSTDTQYF. The CDR3 DNA reads TGCGCCAGCAGCCAAGATAGGAGGGCGGGGGGGCGGAGTACAGATACGCAGTATTTT.

The V call is TRBV7-6, the J call TRBJ2-5; D is perhaps TRBD1 (6 bases). Judging by the DNA end, TRBJ2-7 fits better; the J call may be wrong. Germline V gene sequence: CDR1 SGHVS, CDR2 FNYEAQ. The CDR3 totals 15 residues. The CDR3 DNA sequence: TGTGCCAGCAGCCCTCTGACAGGTGGAGCCTACGAGCAGTACTTC. It is translated as CASSPLTGGAYEQYF.

This clonotype came up a few times. The chain couples TRBV4-1 to TRBJ2-7; weak D call: TRBD1 (5 bases). Looked up from germline, CDR1 is MGHRA and CDR2 is YSYEKL. The CDR3 contains 15 residues. The germline V and J ends were trimmed by 6 bases and 1 base, with 16 bases remaining between them. CDR3 DNA: TGCGCCAGCAGACTAAAACAACAGGCATCCTACGAGCAGTACTTC. Translation gives CASRLKQQASYEQYF.

The gene calls are TRBV5-1 and TRBJ2-3, with TRBD1 as a possible D gene (7 bases). Germline loops: CDR1 SGHRS, CDR2 YFSETQ. The V end was cut by 0 bases, the J end by 5 bases, with 16 bases between. This CDR3 is built from 16 residues. Written as DNA, the CDR3 is TGCGCCAGCAGCTTGGTTCCAGGGGGGAGAGAAGATACGCAGTATTTT. It codes for CASSLVPGGREDTQYF.

The V and J genes are TRBV29-1 and TRBJ2-5; the match to TRBD1 covers 8 bases. CDR1 SQVTM and CDR2 ANQGSEA come from the germline V gene. The CDR3 sequence is 14 residues long. Losses at the gene ends were 4 bases for V and 11 bases for J; bases not matched to a gene: 15. In DNA, the CDR3 is TGCAGCGTTGCGAGCACAGGGGGTCCGAGGGAGCAGTACTTC. Protein sequence: CSVASTGGPREQYF.

This chain uses TRBV7-8 with TRBJ2-5, with D unresolved. The germline V gene encodes CDR1 SGHVS and CDR2 FQNEAQ. Trimming pared 2 bases from V and 1 base from J, leaving 8 bases between. The CDR3 spans 14 residues. CDR3: CASSLKRSQETQYF. The CDR3, as DNA: TGTGCCAGCAGCTTAAAAAGGTCCCAAGAGACCCAGTACTTC.

The chain couples TRBV27 to TRBJ1-2; a weak D match, TRBD1 (5 bases). This CDR3 comprises 16 residues. V dropped 6 bases and J dropped 2 bases, with 19 bases sitting between them. Germline assignment: CDR1 MNHEY and CDR2 SMNVEV (reference sequence). CDR3 region: CASSLARDGRNYGYTF. The CDR3 nucleotides are TGTGCCAGCAGCTTGGCCCGGGACGGTCGAAACTATGGCTACACCTTC.

This sequence joins TRBV4-2 and TRBJ1-1; no definite D call. The CDR3 runs to 13 residues. Per germline, CDR1 LGHNA and CDR2 YNFKEQ. Trimming left V 4 bases short and J 2 bases short, with 8 bases between. In DNA, the CDR3 is TGTGCCAGCAGCCCTGCGGCTAACACTGAAGCTTTCTTT. Translated, it gives CASSPAANTEAFF.

The sample holds a few counts of this clonotype. The rearrangement uses TRBV6-2 or TRBV6-3 and TRBJ1-6; D gene unclear. CDR3 length equals 15 residues. V shed 2 bases and J shed 10 bases, with 15 bases lying between them. CDR1 is MNHEY, CDR2 SVGEGT, per germline. CDR3 DNA: TGTGCCAGCAGTTACGTGGGGATGCGGCAATCACCCCTCCACTTT. Translating it yields CASSYVGMRQSPLHF.

Only one count was recorded for this clonotype. The genes are TRBV27 and TRBJ1-5; D gene uncertain. The CDR3 has 15 residues. Germline lookup yields CDR1 MNHEY and CDR2 SMNVEV (reference sequence). Between the trimmed V and J ends, which lost 2 bases and 0 bases, there was a span of 8 bases. The CDR3 sequence is CASSLDPYSNQPQHF. For the CDR3, the DNA is TGTGCCAGCAGTTTAGACCCTTATAGCAATCAGCCCCAGCATTTT.

This chain joins TRBV20-1 and TRBJ1-5, with TRBD1 matching over 10 bases. Germline CDR1 is DFQATT and CDR2 is SNEGSKA (reference sequence). This CDR3 is built from 14 residues. With 5 bases clipped from V and 7 bases from J, the junction kept 8 bases outside the gene matches. The CDR3 DNA follows: TGCAGTGCTGGCCCCGGGACAGGGGTCCAGCCCCAGCATTTT. It is translated as CSAGPGTGVQPQHF.

The rearrangement links TRBV29-1 to TRBJ2-5; maybe TRBD1 (5 bases). Trimming left V 5 bases short and J 3 bases short, with 13 bases between. Looked up from germline, CDR1 is SQVTM and CDR2 is ANQGSEA. This CDR3 comprises 13 residues. The CDR3 is CSVFLPGKETQYF. CDR3 coding DNA: TGCAGCGTTTTTCTTCCAGGGAAAGAGACCCAGTACTTC.

The J gene is TRBJ2-3, the V gene TRBV11-2; D not resolved. This CDR3 region has 14 residues. From germline, CDR1 is SGHAT and CDR2 FQNNGV. Trimming removed 3 bases from V and 3 bases from J, with 10 bases in between. CDR3 sequence (DNA): TGTGCCAGCAGCTTGGATTTGTTTACAGATACGCAGTATTTT. Translated: CASSLDLFTDTQYF.

This clonotype was recorded a few times. The chain links TRBV6-2 or TRBV6-3 to TRBJ1-5; D ambiguous. This CDR3 contains 18 residues. V lost 5 bases, J lost 0 bases, and 20 bases lay in between. CDR1 MNHEY and CDR2 SVGEGT come from the germline V gene. CDR3 sequence reads: CASSLRAPQLHSNQPQHF. CDR3 sequence (DNA): TGTGCCAGCAGTCTCCGGGCCCCCCAATTACATAGCAATCAGCCCCAGCATTTT.

V and J are TRBV28 and TRBJ1-2; D is perhaps TRBD1 (6 bases). Germline V gives CDR1 MDHEN, CDR2 SYDVKM. The CDR3 is made up of 14 amino acids. Trimming removed 6 bases from V and 7 bases from J, with 18 bases in between. In nucleotides, the CDR3 is TGTGCCAGCAGCCTGACACAGGGATTCTCTGGCTACACCTTC. Protein: CASSLTQGFSGYTF.

This chain connects TRBV2 to TRBJ2-3; 9 bases fit TRBD2. CDR3 length: 16 residues. The trim removed 4 bases at V and 2 bases at J, leaving 7 bases unmatched. From germline, CDR1 is SNHLY and CDR2 FYNNEI. The CDR3 loop is CASSARAGGPTDTQYF. Here the CDR3 DNA reads TGTGCCAGCAGTGCCAGAGCGGGGGGCCCCACAGATACGCAGTATTTT.

The chain is built from TRBV4-2 and TRBJ1-2; 10 bases align to TRBD1. The CDR3 length is 15 residues. From germline, CDR1 is LGHNA and CDR2 YNFKEQ. V lost 1 base and J lost 4; bases outside the gene matches: 3. For the CDR3, the DNA is TGTGCCAGCAGCCAAGGGACAGGGGGGAGCTATGGCTACACCTTC. This encodes CASSQGTGGSYGYTF.

This clonotype is a singleton in its sample. The chain uses TRBV6-1 and TRBJ2-5; a weak D match, TRBD2 (6 bases). The V gene lost 0 bases and the J gene lost 2 bases, with 10 bases spanning the gap. Germline assignment: CDR1 MNHNS and CDR2 SASEGT. CDR3 length equals 15 residues. In DNA, the CDR3 is TGTGCCAGCAGTGAAGCGGGACTGATTCAAGAGACCCAGTACTTC. It specifies CASSEAGLIQETQYF.

The J gene is TRBJ1-5, the V gene TRBV20-1; D gene ambiguous. The CDR3 covers 13 residues. Trimming stripped 0 bases from V and 5 bases from J, with 8 bases between. Germline V gives CDR1 DFQATT, CDR2 SNEGSKA (reference sequence). CDR3 loop: CSAREESDQPQHF. The CDR3 DNA reads TGCAGTGCTAGAGAAGAGAGCGATCAGCCCCAGCATTTT.

CDR3 in amino acids: CASSFAGRYEQYF. The CDR3 DNA is TGTGCCAGCAGTTTTGCGGGGAGGTACGAGCAGTACTTC. The rearrangement links TRBV12-3 or TRBV12-4 to TRBJ2-1; D may be TRBD2 (6 bases). The end of the DNA aligns better with TRBJ2-7, so the J call may be wrong. The CDR3 covers 13 residues.

V and J are TRBV6-6 and TRBJ1-1; D unclear. The length of the CDR3 is 13 residues. CDR1 is MNHNY, CDR2 SVGAGI, per germline (reference sequence). Trimming cost V 5 bases and J 1 base, with 8 bases left between them. The CDR3 nucleotides read TGTGCCAGCAGTCCCTCAGGGAACACTGAAGCTTTCTTT. This codes for CASSPSGNTEAFF.

A few counts support this clonotype. The chain employs TRBV5-1 and TRBJ2-1; D assignment may be TRBD1 or TRBD2 (5 bases each). The V gene's germline CDR1 is SGHRS and CDR2 YFSETQ. Trimming cost V 4 bases and J 10 bases, with 21 bases left between them. The CDR3 sequence is 15 residues long. The CDR3 nucleotides are TGCGCCAGCAGCCCCCGGGGAGAGAGCCACAGGGAGCAGTTCTTC. Its translation: CASSPRGESHREQFF.

The rearrangement uses TRBV30 and TRBJ2-7; D is unresolved. The CDR3 consists of 12 residues. Trimming took 3 bases from V and 2 from J, leaving 8 bases between them. CDR1 is GTSNPN and CDR2 is SVGIG in the germline V gene (reference sequence). CDR3 DNA: TGTGCCTGGAGCGAGAAAACCTACGAGCAGTACTTC. Residues: CAWSEKTYEQYF.

The chain is built from TRBV4-2 and TRBJ2-3, with TRBD2 matching over 16 bases. The CDR3 runs to 17 residues. Unmatched junction bases numbered 1, after V lost 0 bases and J lost 4 bases. From germline, CDR1 is LGHNA and CDR2 YNFKEQ. In DNA, the CDR3 is TGTGCCAGCAGCCAAGAGGGGACTAGCGGGGGGGCAGATACGCAGTATTTT. Encoded protein: CASSQEGTSGGADTQYF.

This clonotype appeared a few times. CDR3 coding DNA: TGTGCCAGCAGCTTAACCCTGGGGTCCCAAGAGACCCAGTACTTC. Translated: CASSLTLGSQETQYF. This chain links TRBV7-2 with TRBJ2-5; D uncertain. CDR3 length: 15 amino acids. Germline V lookup: CDR1 SGHTA, CDR2 FQGNSA. Deletions cut 2 bases from V and 1 base from J, with 11 bases between.

The rearrangement joins TRBV6-6 to TRBJ2-1; TRBD1 agrees at 10 bases. The CDR3 totals 15 residues. Unmatched junction bases numbered 9, after V lost 5 bases and J lost 8 bases. CDR1 and CDR2 from the germline V gene are MNHNY and SVGAGI (reference sequence). In DNA form, the CDR3 reads TGTGCCAGCAGTCGGGACAGGGGTCTGATGGATGAGCAGTTCTTC. Translated: CASSRDRGLMDEQFF.

This chain connects TRBV9 to TRBJ1-1; TRBD1 matches at 10 bases. Germline CDR1 SGDLS, CDR2 YYNGEE. V dropped 3 bases and J dropped 2; count of bases not matched to a gene: 10. This CDR3 has 17 residues. CDR3 in DNA: TGTGCCAGCAGCGCACAACGGGACAGGGGTCCCAACACTGAAGCTTTCTTT. It is translated as CASSAQRDRGPNTEAFF.

The chain recombines TRBV3-1 with TRBJ2-4; 10 nucleotides align to TRBD2. The germline V gene encodes CDR1 LGHDT and CDR2 YNNKEL (reference sequence). This CDR3 is 19 amino acids long. Unmatched junction bases numbered 13, after V lost 0 bases and J lost 5 bases. CDR3 DNA: TGTGCCAGCAGCCAAGATAAGCGGGGGGGACCAGGAGGCGAAAACATTCAGTACTTC. Translation gives CASSQDKRGGPGGENIQYF. The whole variable domain, filled in from reference TRBV3-1 and TRBJ2-4, reads DTAVSQTPKYLVTQMGNDKSIKCEQNLGHDTMYWYKQDSKKFLKIMFSYNNKELIINETVPNRFSPKSPDKAHLNLHINSLELGDSAVYFCASSQDKRGGPGGENIQYFGAGTRLSVL.

The CDR3 protein is CASSYSPSGEETQYF. DNA of the CDR3: TGTGCCAGCAGTTACTCCCCTAGCGGGGAAGAGACCCAGTACTTC. The V call is TRBV6-5, the J call TRBJ2-5, with TRBD2 matching over 9 bases. The CDR3 runs to 15 residues. Germline V lookup: CDR1 MNHEY, CDR2 SVGAGI. The junction had 2 bases not matched to a gene; V was cut back by 0 bases and J by 3 bases.

CDR3: CASSQVQGWSEQYF. The CDR3 coding sequence is TGCGCCAGCAGCCAAGTTCAGGGTTGGAGCGAGCAGTACTTC. This chain connects TRBV4-3 to TRBJ2-7; D possibly corresponds to TRBD1 (5 bases). The CDR3 length is 14 residues. From germline, CDR1 is LGHNA and CDR2 YSLEER. V lost 1 base and J 6 bases, leaving 13 bases between the germline ends.